This T cell receptor (beta chain) was found in a study of blood T cell repertoires in COVID-19. Clones were read by immunoSEQ multiplex PCR, and TCRdb kept only the in-frame ones, dropping some. The sample lists about 66,000 clones, around 90% occurring once. Germline assignment: CDR1 SGHTA and CDR2 FQGNSA. V shed 5 bases, J shed 6 bases, and the junction held 9 bases outside the gene matches. This CDR3 spans 14 amino acids. This clone was observed once. The sequenced sample was peripheral blood. This chain joins TRBV7-2 and TRBJ2-7, with TRBD1 identical over 8 bases. The TCR was taken from a human donor in a cohort sampled during active COVID-19. CDR3 nucleotide sequence: TGTGCCAGCAGCATCCGACAGGGGATCAGCGAGCAGTACTTC. Amino acids: CASSIRQGISEQYF. Filled out from reference TRBV7-2 and TRBJ2-7, the complete variable domain reads GAGVSQSPSNKVTEKGKDVELRCDPISGHTALYWYRQSLGQGLEFLIYFQGNSAPDKSGLPSDRFSAERTGGSVSTLTIQRTQQEDSAVYLCASSIRQGISEQYFGPGTRLTVT.